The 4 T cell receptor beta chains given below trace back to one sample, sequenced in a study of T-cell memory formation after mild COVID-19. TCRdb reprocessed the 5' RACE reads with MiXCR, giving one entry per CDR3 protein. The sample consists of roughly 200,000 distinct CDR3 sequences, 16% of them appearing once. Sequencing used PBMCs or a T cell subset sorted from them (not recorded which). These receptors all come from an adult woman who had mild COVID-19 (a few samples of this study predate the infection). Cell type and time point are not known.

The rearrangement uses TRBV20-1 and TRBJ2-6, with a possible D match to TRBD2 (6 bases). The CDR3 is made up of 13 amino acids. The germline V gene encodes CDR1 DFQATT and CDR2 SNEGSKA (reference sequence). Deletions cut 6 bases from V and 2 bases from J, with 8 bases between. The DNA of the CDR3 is TGCAGTGCCGGGAGAACTGGGGCCAACGTCCTGACTTTC. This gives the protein CSAGRTGANVLTF.

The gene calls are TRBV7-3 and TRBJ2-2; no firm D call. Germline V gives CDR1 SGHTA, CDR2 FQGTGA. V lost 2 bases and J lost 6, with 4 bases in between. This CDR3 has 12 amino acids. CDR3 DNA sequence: TGTGCCAGCAGCTTACCCCCCGGGGAGCTGTTTTTT. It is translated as CASSLPPGELFF.

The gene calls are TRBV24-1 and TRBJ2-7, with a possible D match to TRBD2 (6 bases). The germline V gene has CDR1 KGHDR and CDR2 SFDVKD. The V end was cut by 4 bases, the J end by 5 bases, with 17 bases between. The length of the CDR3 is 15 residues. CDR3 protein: CATSEGGRGDDEQYF. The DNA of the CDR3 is TGTGCCACCAGTGAAGGAGGGAGAGGGGATGACGAGCAGTACTTC.

The CDR3 protein is CSARTPGTGENTIYF. DNA of the CDR3: TGCAGTGCTAGAACCCCCGGGACAGGAGAAAACACCATATATTTT. The chain is built from TRBV20-1 and TRBJ1-3, with 8 bases lining up with TRBD1. Per the germline V gene, CDR1 is DFQATT and CDR2 is SNEGSKA (reference sequence). V was pared by 2 bases and J by 6 bases, with 9 bases of the junction left unmatched. This CDR3 is 15 amino acids long.